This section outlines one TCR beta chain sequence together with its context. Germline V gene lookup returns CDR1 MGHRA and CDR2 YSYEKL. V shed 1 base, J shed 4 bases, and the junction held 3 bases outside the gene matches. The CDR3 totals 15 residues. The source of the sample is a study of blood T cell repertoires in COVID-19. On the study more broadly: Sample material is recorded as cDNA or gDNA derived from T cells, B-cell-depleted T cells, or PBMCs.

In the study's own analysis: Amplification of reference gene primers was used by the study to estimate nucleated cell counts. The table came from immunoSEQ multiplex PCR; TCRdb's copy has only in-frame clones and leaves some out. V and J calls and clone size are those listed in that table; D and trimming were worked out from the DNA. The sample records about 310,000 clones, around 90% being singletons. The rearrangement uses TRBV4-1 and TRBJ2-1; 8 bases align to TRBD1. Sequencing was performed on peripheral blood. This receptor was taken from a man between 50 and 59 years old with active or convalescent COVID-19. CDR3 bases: TGCGCCAGCAGCCAAGGGACAGGGCTATACAATGAGCAGTTCTTC. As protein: CASSQGTGLYNEQFF.